The 6 T cell receptor beta chains reported below all come from one sample, sequenced in a study of regulatory T cells in long-lasting Graves disease. In building TCR beta libraries, iRepertoire HTBI primers were used together with Arm-PCR of CDR3 regions. TCRdb passed the multiplex PCR reads through MiXCR, listing each CDR3 protein once. The sample holds 550,000 to 700,000 distinct CDR3 sequences, roughly a sixth seen once. Indicated time point: newly diagnosed GD, antithyroid drugs for less than 3 months. There was RNA extracted from PBMCs, and the TCR library was made from it. This same sample was also taken into another study, of T cells in Graves' hyperthyroidism and ophthalmopathy.

The sample was peripheral blood mononuclear cells (PBMCs), taken at new diagnosis, from a patient treated with antithyroid drugs. The source of these receptors is a man younger than 30 with Graves disease.

This clonotype appeared many times. The rearrangement joins TRBV11-2 to TRBJ2-7, with 7 bases lining up with TRBD1. The CDR3 has 12 amino acids. V was pared by 8 bases and J by 3 bases, with 4 bases of the junction left unmatched. CDR1 is SGHAT, CDR2 FQNNGV, per germline. In DNA form, the CDR3 reads TGTGCCAGCTCGACAGGGTACTACGAGCAGTACTTC. This codes for CASSTGYYEQYF.

Ten or more counts support this clonotype. The genes are TRBV27 and TRBJ1-5; tentative D call: TRBD1 (6 bases). Deletions cut 5 bases from V and 7 bases from J, with 12 bases between. This CDR3 has 13 residues. The germline V gene encodes CDR1 MNHEY and CDR2 SMNVEV (reference sequence). CDR3 in DNA: TGTGCCAGCAGTCGGGGGCTCCGGCAGCCCCAGCATTTT. Translation gives CASSRGLRQPQHF.

This clonotype was seen many times. V gene TRBV5-1 combines with J gene TRBJ2-1; TRBD2 matches at 8 bases. CDR3 length: 14 residues. Germline V gives CDR1 SGHRS, CDR2 YFSETQ. With 7 bases clipped from V and 2 bases from J, the junction kept 5 bases outside the gene matches. The CDR3 bases are TGCGCCAGCTTTCCGGGACTAGCCTACAATGAGCAGTTCTTC. Translation gives CASFPGLAYNEQFF. Looking up the rest from reference TRBV5-1 and TRBJ2-1 gives the full variable domain: KAGVTQTPRYLIKTRGQQVTLSCSPISGHRSVSWYQQTPGQGLQFLFEYFSETQRNKGNFPGRFSGRQFSNSRSEMNVSTLELGDSALYLCASFPGLAYNEQFFGPGTRLTVL.

The V call is TRBV25-1, the J call TRBJ2-2, with a tentative D call TRBD2 (7 bases). V gave up 3 bases and J gave up 9 bases, with 14 bases separating them. Per germline, CDR1 MGHDK and CDR2 SYGVNS. The CDR3 sequence is 14 residues long. In DNA form, the CDR3 reads TGTGCCAGCAGTGAGAGGGGGGGGACCCGGGAGCTGTTTTTT. Translating it yields CASSERGGTRELFF.

Regarding this clonotype: A junction boundary mismatches the germline segment, possibly from a read error. The V gene is TRBV6-2 or TRBV6-3, the J gene TRBJ1-6; weak D call: TRBD1 (5 bases). Germline CDR1 and CDR2: MNHEY and SVGEGT. The CDR3 is made up of 15 amino acids. The CDR3, as DNA: TGTGCCAGCAGTTCCAGGGATGGCCTTAATTCACCCCTCCGCTTT. Translated, it gives CASSSRDGLNSPLRF.

Many counts were recorded for this clonotype. The V gene is TRBV20-1, the J gene TRBJ2-3, with D possibly being TRBD2 (6 bases). Trimming shortened V by 1 base and J by 6 bases, and 17 bases separated the two germline ends. The CDR3 is 15 amino acids. CDR1 is DFQATT, CDR2 SNEGSKA, per germline (reference sequence). CDR3 DNA: TGCAGTGCTAGAGGCCCTGGGCTAGCGAGGGATACGCAGTATTTT. Translating it yields CSARGPGLARDTQYF.